The sequence of this T cell receptor (beta chain) was determined in a study of monozygotic twins with inflammatory bowel disease. TCRdb re-called the 5' RACE reads and catalogs CDR3 proteins one per entry, DNA excluded. Its table lists approximately 330,000 distinct CDR3 sequences. This sequence was found in a human donor with ulcerative colitis or Crohn's disease, or a healthy co-twin of an affected twin (not recorded which). The sample comprised blood.

CDR3 in amino acids: CASSVGLSANTGELFF. The chain carries TRBV28 and TRBJ2-2; the D gene TCRdb calls, TRBD2, cannot be checked with no DNA. CDR1 is MDHEN and CDR2 is SYDVKM in the germline V gene. This CDR3 has 16 amino acids.